These 3 T cell receptor beta chains were sequenced from one sample in a study of cytomegalovirus exposure and HLA in healthy donors. Use of 60 Vbeta and 13 Jbeta primers characterized the PCR. Sequencing used immunoSEQ multiplex PCR; TCRdb keeps in-frame clones, though not all of them. This table lists more than 95,000 clones. Sequencing was carried out using PBMCs. These receptors were obtained from a young man in good health and CMV-seronegative.

The V call is TRBV5-1, the J call TRBJ2-1, with D perhaps TRBD2 (6 bases). The germline V gene has CDR1 SGHRS and CDR2 YFSETQ. CDR3 length equals 17 residues. V was shortened by 0 bases and J by 10 bases, with 23 bases between the two germline ends. The CDR3 loop is CASSLVRHRDSRREQFF. CDR3 DNA sequence: TGCGCCAGCAGCTTGGTCCGCCACCGGGACTCCCGACGAGAGCAGTTCTTC.

The gene calls are TRBV12-5 and TRBJ1-6; D unresolved. V was clipped by 2 bases and J by 0 bases, with 5 bases between them. Germline V CDR1 and CDR2: LGHNT, FRNRAP. The CDR3 is 15 amino acids. Here the CDR3 reads CASGLLSSYNSPLHF. As DNA, the CDR3 is TGTGCTAGTGGTTTGCTAAGCTCCTATAATTCACCCCTCCACTTT.

The CDR3 region has the DNA TGTGCCAGCAGCGGAGAGACTAGCGGGAGGCATCAGTACTTC. Translating gives CASSGETSGRHQYF. The J gene is TRBJ2-7, the V gene TRBV9; 13 positions match TRBD2. The germline gives CDR1 SGDLS, CDR2 YYNGEE. The CDR3 is made up of 14 amino acids. J was trimmed by 10 bases and V by 3 bases; bases with no gene match: 7.